A single sample gave rise to the 10 T cell receptor beta chains below, sequenced in a study of T cell repertoires in cytomegalovirus infection. MiXCR, run by TCRdb on the reads, gives a single entry per CDR3 protein. The data hold roughly 920,000 distinct CDR3 sequences, with approximately 32% observed a single time. These TCRs' antigens remain unknown. The sample in question was cultured CD8+ T cells from PBMCs, obtained from culture after CMV antigen stimulation. The receptors were sampled from a human donor in good health (CMV status not recorded). Some clones in this sample may be carry-over from other donors' samples.

A few counts support this clonotype. CDR3 in DNA: TGTGCCAGCAGCCCCACAGGGGAGTCGTACGAGCAGTACTTC. Protein sequence: CASSPTGESYEQYF. The chain employs TRBV7-9 and TRBJ2-7, with 7 bases matching TRBD1. Germline values: CDR1 SEHNR, CDR2 FQNEAQ (reference sequence). The CDR3 consists of 14 residues. Trimming took 5 bases from V and 4 from J; bases not matched to a gene: 8.

V usage is TRBV6-6 and J usage is TRBJ1-1; the D gene is possibly TRBD1 (5 bases). V lost 2 bases, J lost 2 bases, and 9 bases lay in between. The CDR3 is 14 residues long. CDR1 is MNHNY, CDR2 SVGAGI, per germline (reference sequence). CDR3 loop: CASSYADSNTEAFF. The DNA of the CDR3 is TGTGCCAGCAGTTACGCCGACAGTAACACTGAAGCTTTCTTT.

This clonotype turned up a few times. V usage is TRBV7-9 and J usage is TRBJ2-4; the D is unclear. The germline V gene has CDR1 SEHNR and CDR2 FQNEAQ (reference sequence). Deletions cut 4 bases from V and 5 bases from J, with 6 bases between. The CDR3 length is 12 residues. The CDR3 sequence is CASSSQENIQYF. The CDR3 nucleotides read TGTGCCAGCAGCTCCCAGGAAAACATTCAGTACTTC.

The V and J genes are TRBV28 and TRBJ2-5; TRBD1 aligns across 7 bases. This CDR3 has 17 amino acids. V lost 6 bases and J lost 5; bases outside the gene matches: 18. Germline V gene data show CDR1 as MDHEN and CDR2 as SYDVKM. This chain's CDR3 is CASRPEPPIQGWETQYF. The CDR3 DNA is TGTGCCAGCAGGCCCGAACCCCCCATACAGGGGTGGGAGACCCAGTACTTC.

The chain is built from TRBV15 and TRBJ1-6; TRBD1 aligns across 7 bases. V shed 2 bases and J 6 bases; nucleotides not matched to a gene: 4. CDR1 is LNHNV and CDR2 is YYDKDF in the germline V gene (reference sequence). The CDR3 spans 15 residues. This CDR3 is CATSRMDRPNSPLHF. The CDR3 DNA is TGTGCCACCAGCAGAATGGACAGGCCTAATTCACCCCTCCACTTT.

The chain is built from TRBV5-1 and TRBJ1-2, with 7 bases fitting TRBD1. The V gene's germline CDR1 is SGHRS and CDR2 YFSETQ. The CDR3 covers 11 residues. With 7 bases clipped from V and 8 bases from J, the junction kept 5 bases outside the gene matches. The CDR3: CASEGGLGYTF. CDR3 in DNA: TGCGCCAGCGAAGGGGGCTTGGGCTACACCTTC.

The chain joins TRBV4-2 to TRBJ2-7; tentative D call: TRBD1 (6 bases). The CDR3 loop spans 15 amino acids. V lost 0 bases and J 3 bases, leaving 12 bases between the germline ends. CDR1 and CDR2 from the germline V gene are LGHNA and YNFKEQ. As DNA, the CDR3 is TGTGCCAGCAGCCAAGAGGGGGCTAGCCGCTACGAGCAGTACTTC. As protein: CASSQEGASRYEQYF.

The chain couples TRBV20-1 to TRBJ1-2; D gene unclear. CDR1 and CDR2 from the germline V gene are DFQATT and SNEGSKA (reference sequence). Between the trimmed V and J ends, which lost 5 bases and 2 bases, there was a span of 9 bases. This CDR3 region has 12 residues. The CDR3 is CSAPLRNYGYTF. The DNA for the CDR3 is TGCAGTGCTCCCCTAAGGAACTATGGCTACACCTTC.

The chain carries TRBV7-9 and TRBJ2-3; D may be TRBD2 (6 bases). Germline V CDR1 and CDR2: SEHNR, FQNEAQ (reference sequence). V was trimmed by 4 bases and J by 0 bases, leaving 23 bases between them. The CDR3 covers 19 residues. Written as DNA, the CDR3 is TGTGCCAGCAGCTCAGGACTATTTGAGGTAGTCTCTAGCACAGATACGCAGTATTTT. The encoded protein is CASSSGLFEVVSSTDTQYF.

This clonotype was seen only a few times. The chain joins TRBV19 to TRBJ2-1; D is possibly TRBD1 (5 bases). Germline V gives CDR1 LNHDA, CDR2 SQIVND (reference sequence). The CDR3 runs to 15 residues. The V gene lost 2 bases and the J gene lost 1 base, with 9 bases spanning the gap. The chain's CDR3 is CASSIKKGSYNEQFF. Written as DNA, the CDR3 is TGTGCCAGTAGTATAAAGAAGGGGTCCTACAATGAGCAGTTCTTC.